This T cell receptor (beta chain) was retrieved from a study of blood T cell repertoires in COVID-19. In the study overall: The samples span acute and convalescent COVID-19 from the United States, Italy and Spain. Sources were T cells, B-cell-depleted T cells, or PBMCs; the material itself was cDNA or gDNA.

The CDR3 sequence is 14 residues long. Per germline, CDR1 LGHDT and CDR2 YNNKEL (reference sequence). V dropped 2 bases and J dropped 2; count of bases not matched to a gene: 2. Per the original data handling: Quantification of nucleated cells was approximated via reference gene primer amplification. Sequencing was performed with immunoSEQ multiplex PCR; in TCRdb, only in-frame clones are kept and a portion is missing. That table gives V, J and clone size, and the DNA gave D and trimming. The table shows approximately 18,000 clones, with roughly 91% occurring only once. The sequenced sample was peripheral blood. The TCR comes from a human donor in a cohort sampled during active COVID-19. This chain links TRBV3-1 (or the pseudogene TRBV3-2) with TRBJ1-2, with 7 bases identical to TRBD1. Here the CDR3 reads CASSQQGENYGYTF. CDR3 DNA sequence: TGTGCCAGCAGCCAACAGGGGGAGAACTATGGCTACACCTTC.